The rows below give T cell receptor beta chains drawn from one sample of a study of cytomegalovirus exposure and HLA in healthy donors. Produced via immunoSEQ multiplex PCR; TCRdb's table is partial and in-frame only. This sample carries 90,000 to 150,000 clones, 76% of them seen once, and the ten largest clones take roughly 12%. Material for sequencing was PBMCs. These receptors were taken from a woman in her thirties or forties in good health and CMV-seropositive. Each CDR3 is given with its conserved first and last residue. Fields, in order: D gene, V gene, J gene, clone size, CDR3 DNA, CDR3 protein. The D gene is left open where the match is weak. Clone size is given for some rows only: seen once, a few or many times, or a class if the clone is expanded.

>TRBD1|TRBV5-1|TRBJ1-1|.
TGCGCCAGCAGCTTAGGGACAGGGGGCACTGAAGCTTTCTTT
CASSLGTGGTEAFF
>TRBD2|TRBV5-1|TRBJ2-1|.
TGCGCCAGCAGGTCGCTAGCGGGGGGTTACAATGAGCAGTTCTTC
CASRSLAGGYNEQFF
>TRBD1|TRBV18|TRBJ1-1|few
TGTGCCAGCTCACCCACAGGGGGGGAAGCTTTCTTT
CASSPTGGEAFF
>.|TRBV18|TRBJ1-1|few
TGTGCCAGCTCACTCCCGGGACAAGTGAACACTGAAGCTTTCTTT
CASSLPGQVNTEAFF
>.|TRBV5-8|TRBJ2-3|.
TGTGCCAGCAGGGCGGAGAGACCGTCTAGCACAGATACGCAGTATTTT
CASRAERPSSTDTQYF
>TRBD2|TRBV7-2|TRBJ2-3|.
TGTGCCAGCAGCCCCGTAGCGGGGGGCCAAAATACGCAGTATTTT
CASSPVAGGQNTQYF
>TRBD2|TRBV5-8|TRBJ2-5|.
TGTGCCAGCAGCTTGGGGAGCGGGGGGGTCCAAGAGACCCAGTACTTC
CASSLGSGGVQETQYF
>TRBD1|TRBV9|TRBJ2-3|.
TGTGCCAGCAGCGCCAGACAGGGGGCAGATACGCAGTATTTT
CASSARQGADTQYF
>.|TRBV7-2|TRBJ1-5|.
TGTGCCAGCAGCTTCAGGACAGCTACTAGTCAGCCCCAGCATTTT
CASSFRTATSQPQHF
>.|TRBV6-5|TRBJ1-5|once
TGTGCCCTGGGGGGGGCTGCCAATCAGCCCCAGCATTTT
CALGGAANQPQHF
>.|TRBV2|TRBJ1-1|.
TGTGCCAGCACAGAAGGGGTGAACACTGAAGCTTTCTTT
CASTEGVNTEAFF
>TRBD1|TRBV18|TRBJ1-6|few
TGTGCCAGCTCCAAGGACAGGAATAATTCACCCCTCCACTTT
CASSKDRNNSPLHF
>.|TRBV7-2|TRBJ2-5|.
TGTGCCAGCAGCTACGACAATCTGGCCCAGTACTTC
CASSYDNLAQYF
>.|TRBV5-1|TRBJ1-6|once
TGCGCCAGCCGAGAGGATGAAGGAAGGTGGATCAATTCACCCCTCCACTTT
CASREDEGRWINSPLHF
>TRBD1|TRBV5-1|TRBJ1-1|.
TGCGCCAGCAGCTTAGGGACAGGGGGGAGGACTGAAGCTTTCTTT
CASSLGTGGRTEAFF
>.|TRBV29-1|TRBJ1-2|.
TGCAGCGTCGACAAGAACTATGGCTACACCTTC
CSVDKNYGYTF
>.|TRBV7-2|TRBJ1-1|.
TGTGCCAGCAGCGCTGAGATGGGCAGCAGCACTGAAGCTTTCTTT
CASSAEMGSSTEAFF
>TRBD1|TRBV5-4|TRBJ1-3|.
TGTGCCAGCAGCCTCGACAGGGGTAGAAACACCATATATTTT
CASSLDRGRNTIYF